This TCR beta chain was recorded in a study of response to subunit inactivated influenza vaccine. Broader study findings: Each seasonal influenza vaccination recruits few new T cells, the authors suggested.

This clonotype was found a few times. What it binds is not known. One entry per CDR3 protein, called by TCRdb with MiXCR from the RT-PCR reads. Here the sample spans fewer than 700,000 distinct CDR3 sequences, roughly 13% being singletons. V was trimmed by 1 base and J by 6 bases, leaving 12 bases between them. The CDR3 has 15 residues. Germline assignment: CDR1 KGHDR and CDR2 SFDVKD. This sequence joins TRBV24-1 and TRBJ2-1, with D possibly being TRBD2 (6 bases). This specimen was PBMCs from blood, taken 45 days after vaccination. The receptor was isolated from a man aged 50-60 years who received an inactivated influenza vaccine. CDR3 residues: CATSDFPGEGNEQFF. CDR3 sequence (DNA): TGTGCCACCAGTGATTTCCCGGGAGAGGGCAATGAGCAGTTCTTC.